Sequencing of this T cell receptor (beta chain) was carried out in a study of blood T cell repertoires in COVID-19 (dated by TCRdb to 2020 to 2022). For context, the study as a whole: Samples from collaborators originated in the United States, Italy and Spain and spanned both the acute and convalescent phases of COVID-19. A de-identified subject ID, COVID-19 status, age in years and sex were almost always included in the sample metadata. The dataset comprised deeply sampled blood TCRbeta repertoires from subjects exposed to, actively infected with, or recovered from COVID-19. The prospective study material was composed of cDNA or gDNA derived from T cells, B-cell-depleted T cells, or PBMCs. The samples were drawn from the first 160 participants of the ongoing ImmuneRACE study and from 950 to 1,500 subjects provided by 6 global collaborators. Where available, HLA class I and class II types were obtained from metadata supplied by the sample provider rather than from assay-based typing. A freely available public database, intended as a resource for researchers studying the immune response to SARS-CoV-2, is where the repertoires were released.

As concerns this clone: Its antigen is unknown. No much larger clonotype is one base removed from it; base qualities were not supplied.

Collaborating institutions collected whole blood in K2EDTA tubes following their own protocols. For TCRbeta analysis, collaborator samples were shipped as frozen whole blood, as isolated PBMCs, or as DNA extracted from either sample type. TCRbeta CDR3 regions were amplified from genomic DNA using the immunoSEQ Assay, a bias-controlled multiplex PCR. Per the source publication's procedure: Within the assay, amplification of reference gene primers was used to estimate how many nucleated cells each sample contained. Sequence reads were collapsed and filtered to measure the absolute abundance of every unique TCRbeta CDR3 rearrangement. For each sample, productive Simpson clonality was calculated as the square root of Simpson's diversity index over productive rearrangements. The table was pulled from immuneACCESS by TCRdb, which kept in-frame rearrangements only. Such tables lose some clones; where checked, under half of the loss comes from unresolved V genes, and the rest has no known cause. V and J calls and clone size are those listed in that table; D and trimming were worked out from the DNA. Present in this sample are 98,000 or so clones, 65% to 90% of which were seen just once. In total, the top ten clones hold under 5.5% of the sample.

The germline V gene yields MDHEN for CDR1 and SYDVKM for CDR2. Compared with germline, V lacks 7 bases and J lacks 3 bases; bases without a gene match: 2. Taken from cysteine to phenylalanine, the CDR3 has 13 residues. The kept DNA is CDR3 alone, 39 bases in frame from the first base. Broad study findings and their caveats: How much clinical and demographic metadata was included differed by source and by participant, and the metadata was provided uncurated.

The source is a man in his sixties with acute or convalescent COVID-19. The receptor chain draws on TRBV28 and TRBJ2-4; 8 central nucleotides agree with TRBD2. Sequencing was performed on peripheral blood. The CDR3: CASIGGGKNIQYF. The nucleotides read TGTGCCAGCATCGGGGGGGGCAAAAACATTCAGTACTTC.